Presented here are 4 T cell receptor beta chains from one specimen sequenced in a study of cytomegalovirus exposure and HLA in healthy donors. The PCR used 60 Vbeta and 13 Jbeta primers. Clones were sequenced by immunoSEQ multiplex PCR, and TCRdb holds only the in-frame ones, with some missing. The table lists some 120,000 clones, approximately 80% of them singletons. Sequencing used PBMCs. These receptors came from a woman aged 18 to 35 in good health and CMV-seropositive.

The V gene is TRBV11-2, the J gene TRBJ2-7; TRBD2 matches at 8 bases. Germline V lookup: CDR1 SGHAT, CDR2 FQNNGV. V trimming: 6 bases; J trimming: 6 bases; junction bases outside the gene matches: 7. This CDR3 has 13 residues. CDR3 nucleotide sequence: TGTGCCAGCAGATCCGGGACTAGTGCCGAGCAGTACTTC. Residues: CASRSGTSAEQYF.

The chain links TRBV2 to TRBJ2-1; 10 bases match TRBD2. The trim removed 8 bases at V and 5 bases at J, leaving 6 bases unmatched. CDR3 length: 14 residues. Germline loops: CDR1 SNHLY, CDR2 FYNNEI. This CDR3 is CASGLLAGHNEQFF. The CDR3, as DNA: TGTGCCAGCGGTTTACTAGCGGGGCACAATGAGCAGTTCTTC.

The rearrangement joins TRBV7-9 to TRBJ2-7; 7 bases fit TRBD1. V lost 1 base, J lost 0 bases, and 6 bases stayed unmatched. The CDR3 covers 16 residues. CDR1 and CDR2 (germline): SEHNR, FQNEAQ (reference sequence). CDR3 in DNA: TGTGCCAGCAGCTTAGTCAGATGGGACAGCTCCTACGAGCAGTACTTC. It specifies CASSLVRWDSSYEQYF.

The J gene is TRBJ1-6, the V gene TRBV7-9, with D unclear. Germline assignment: CDR1 SEHNR and CDR2 FQNEAQ (reference sequence). CDR3 size: 15 residues. The V gene lost 5 bases and the J gene lost 9 bases, with 17 bases spanning the gap. CDR3 sequence (DNA): TGTGCCAGCAGCACTTTTACCGGGAGCGGTTCACCCCTCCACTTT. Translating gives CASSTFTGSGSPLHF.